Given below is one TCR beta chain in context. Its antigen is undetermined. Only in-frame clones appear in the TCRdb table, and some are missing; sequencing was by immunoSEQ multiplex PCR. The sample records under 100,000 clones, about 90% being singletons. The sample belongs to a study of graft-versus-host responses after intestinal transplantation. As for the study in general: Transplant types were multivisceral, liver-intestinal, or isolated intestinal. For 2 to 4 years after anti-thymocyte globulin induction, all recipients took tacrolimus and steroids.

This CDR3 has 17 amino acids. V lost 1 base and J lost 0, with 13 bases in between. Germline assignment: CDR1 LGHNA and CDR2 YNFKEQ. Study results and limitations: GvH clones detected in recipient marrow included some appearing first in ileum or blood. The highest levels of circulating GvH clones went along with early declines in HvG clones after transplant.

This chain links TRBV4-2 with TRBJ1-5; possible D gene TRBD1, 6 bases. This TCR came from a human donor who was the organ donor for an intestinal transplant. This specimen consisted of unstimulated CD8+ T cells sorted from spleen or lymph node cells, obtained before transplant. The CDR3 DNA sequence: TGTGCCAGCAGCCAAGGGAAGGGGGGGGATAGCAATCAGCCCCAGCATTTT. This sequence encodes CASSQGKGGDSNQPQHF.